This T cell receptor (beta chain) was sequenced during a study of regulatory T cells in long-lasting Graves disease. This clonotype was seen more than once but under ten times. iRepertoire HTBI primers and Arm-PCR of CDR3 regions built TCR beta libraries. Each CDR3 protein is one row after TCRdb ran MiXCR on the multiplex PCR reads. Of approximately 400,000 distinct CDR3 sequences listed, under 15% were seen once; the top ten hold roughly 17%. The time point denotes: newly diagnosed GD, antithyroid drugs for less than 3 months. Scientists built the TCR library using RNA that was extracted from PBMCs. The same data also went into a second study, on T cells in Graves' hyperthyroidism and ophthalmopathy.

The clonotype was recovered from a woman aged 25 to 39 with Graves disease. The starting material was peripheral blood mononuclear cells (PBMCs), obtained at new diagnosis, from a patient treated with antithyroid drugs.

Here the CDR3 reads CASSILGDRRQPQHF. In nucleotides, the CDR3 is TGTGCCAGTAGTATTCTTGGGGACAGACGTCAGCCCCAGCATTTT. The chain employs TRBV19 and TRBJ1-5, with TRBD1 matching over 7 bases. The CDR3 extends over 15 amino acids. The germline CDR1 and CDR2 sequences are LNHDA and SQIVND (reference sequence). Trimming removed 3 bases from V and 6 bases from J; junction bases left unmatched: 8.